This T cell receptor beta chain was observed in a study of CD4 T cells in relation to SARS-CoV-2 and coronaviruses. On the study more broadly: PBMCs were cultured with antigen for roughly 11 days before TCR beta sequencing.

Study-wide results and caveats: In around 60% of donors, memory CD4+ clonotypes crossrecognized SARS-CoV-2 and at least one common cold coronavirus spike.

Repertoires were generated with immunoSEQ multiplex PCR, while TCRdb's copy carries only in-frame clones and drops some. The table has approximately 14,000 clones, around 78% seen once. The CDR3 length is 16 residues. V was pared by 10 bases and J by 4 bases, with 26 bases between. Germline-derived CDR1 and CDR2 are SNHLY and FYNNEI. The unexposed donors gave CD4+ T cells in about 2010-2019, prior to COVID-19. CD4+ T cells were isolated from the cells after around 10 days of culture. Cultures held under 2.5 million PBMCs per well with roughly 10 IU/ml IL-2. Notes on this clone: Its antigen is unknown.

The chain carries TRBV2 and TRBJ2-7, with D perhaps TRBD1 or TRBD2 (5 bases each). The sample was CD4+ T cells from PBMCs, cultured in vitro. This TCR was recovered from a human donor in good health. The CDR3, as DNA: TGTGCCACCAAAGTCGACAGACTCGGGGCCGAATACGAGCAGTACTTC. It encodes CATKVDRLGAEYEQYF. Full variable domain (rest looked up from reference TRBV2 and TRBJ2-7): EPEVTQTPSHQVTQMGQEVILRCVPISNHLYFYWYRQILGQKVEFLVSFYNNEISEKSEIFDDQFSVERPDGSNFTLKIRSTKLEDSAMYFCATKVDRLGAEYEQYFGPGTRLTVT.